What follows are 11 T cell receptor beta chains derived from one specimen sequenced in a study of blood T cell repertoires in COVID-19. Method: immunoSEQ multiplex PCR; TCRdb's copy keeps in-frame clones and lacks some. The sample yields about 42,000 clones, 70% to 90% seen once. The specimen sequenced was peripheral blood. These receptor sequences come from a woman aged 70 to 79 in a cohort sampled during active COVID-19.

This clone was seen a single time. Here the CDR3 DNA reads TGTGCCAGCAGCTTAGATTTAGGACTATTGGTAAGCGAGCAGTACTTC. It encodes CASSLDLGLLVSEQYF. This chain connects TRBV11-2 to TRBJ2-7; D is perhaps TRBD2 (6 bases). V shed 0 bases and J shed 6 bases, with 18 bases lying between them. There are 16 residues in the CDR3. Germline loops: CDR1 SGHAT, CDR2 FQNNGV.

This clone was recorded once. J is TRBJ1-2 and V is TRBV28, with 8 nucleotides matching TRBD1. The germline gives CDR1 MDHEN, CDR2 SYDVKM. The CDR3 runs to 12 residues. V lost 7 bases and J lost 5; bases outside the gene matches: 3. DNA for the CDR3: TGTGCCAGCAAGGGACAGGTTTATGGCTACACCTTC. Amino acids: CASKGQVYGYTF.

The V gene is TRBV4-1, the J gene TRBJ2-3; perhaps TRBD1 as D (5 bases). There are 15 residues in the CDR3. The germline gives CDR1 MGHRA, CDR2 YSYEKL. Trimming pared 0 bases from V and 5 bases from J, leaving 12 bases between. This CDR3 reads CASSQDDSLRDTQYF. CDR3 coding DNA: TGCGCCAGCAGCCAAGATGACAGCCTTCGAGATACGCAGTATTTT.

The chain uses TRBV19 and TRBJ1-1, with D perhaps matching TRBD1 (6 bases). The ends were cut back, 5 bases at V and 4 bases at J, with 17 bases in the middle. CDR3 length: 15 amino acids. Germline-derived CDR1 and CDR2 are LNHDA and SQIVND (reference sequence). For the CDR3, the DNA is TGTGCCAGTAGTCCCAGGTCACAGGGTGGCACTGAAGCTTTCTTT. Amino acids: CASSPRSQGGTEAFF.

This clone has only a few counts. This chain joins TRBV19 and TRBJ1-5; perhaps TRBD1 as D (5 bases). Deletions cut 6 bases from V and 7 bases from J, with 19 bases between. Per germline, CDR1 LNHDA and CDR2 SQIVND (reference sequence). CDR3 length: 15 amino acids. The CDR3 DNA sequence: TGTGCCAGTAGCCCTGGGGACTTCAGTCGGCAGCCCCAGCATTTT. Translating it yields CASSPGDFSRQPQHF.

V gene TRBV4-2 combines with J gene TRBJ1-2; 8 bases match TRBD1. The CDR3 loop spans 16 amino acids. The ends lost 0 bases at V and 4 bases at J; junction bases unmatched: 7. CDR1 LGHNA and CDR2 YNFKEQ come from the germline V gene. CDR3 DNA sequence: TGTGCCAGCAGCCAAGACTGGACCACAGGGGGCTATGGCTACACCTTC. Translation gives CASSQDWTTGGYGYTF.

This clone was detected only a few times. V usage is TRBV7-6 and J usage is TRBJ2-7, with 13 bases fitting TRBD2. Germline loops: CDR1 SGHVS, CDR2 FNYEAQ. V lost 4 bases to trimming and J lost 2 bases; unmatched junction nucleotides: 2. This CDR3 comprises 15 residues. The CDR3 sequence is CASSSTSGRAYEQYF. In nucleotides, the CDR3 is TGTGCCAGCAGCTCTACTAGCGGGAGGGCCTACGAGCAGTACTTC.

Written as DNA, the CDR3 is TGTGCCACCGGACAGGGGCACCAAGAGACCCAGTACTTC. It specifies CATGQGHQETQYF. The genes are TRBV10-3 and TRBJ2-5, with TRBD1 matching 9 bases. V shed 10 bases and J 0 bases; nucleotides not matched to a gene: 3. The CDR3 consists of 13 residues. In germline, CDR1 is ENHRY, CDR2 SYGVKD.

This chain joins TRBV27 and TRBJ2-3, with 11 bases identical to TRBD2. The CDR3 runs 15 residues. The J segment lost 2 bases and the V segment lost 4 bases, leaving 2 bases of the junction unmatched. The germline gives CDR1 MNHEY, CDR2 SMNVEV (reference sequence). The CDR3 coding sequence is TGTGCCAGCAGTTGGGGACTAGCGGCCACAGATACGCAGTATTTT. It encodes CASSWGLAATDTQYF.

This rearrangement joins TRBV5-4 to TRBJ1-2; 7 bases agree with TRBD1. The CDR3 is 16 residues long. From germline, CDR1 is SGHNT and CDR2 YYREEE (reference sequence). J was trimmed by 0 bases and V by 4 bases; bases with no gene match: 9. The CDR3 DNA reads as TGTGCCAGCAGCCCGGGACAGTTCCCCTCTAACTATGGCTACACCTTC. Translated, it gives CASSPGQFPSNYGYTF.

This chain links TRBV25-1 with TRBJ2-7; the match to TRBD1 covers 10 bases. With V trimmed by 2 bases and J by 7 bases, 11 bases remained unmatched. This CDR3 has 16 residues. Germline-derived CDR1 and CDR2 are MGHDK and SYGVNS. In nucleotides, the CDR3 is TGTGCCAGCAGTGAACGACGGACAGGGGGGACGGAGGAGCAGTACTTC. It encodes CASSERRTGGTEEQYF.